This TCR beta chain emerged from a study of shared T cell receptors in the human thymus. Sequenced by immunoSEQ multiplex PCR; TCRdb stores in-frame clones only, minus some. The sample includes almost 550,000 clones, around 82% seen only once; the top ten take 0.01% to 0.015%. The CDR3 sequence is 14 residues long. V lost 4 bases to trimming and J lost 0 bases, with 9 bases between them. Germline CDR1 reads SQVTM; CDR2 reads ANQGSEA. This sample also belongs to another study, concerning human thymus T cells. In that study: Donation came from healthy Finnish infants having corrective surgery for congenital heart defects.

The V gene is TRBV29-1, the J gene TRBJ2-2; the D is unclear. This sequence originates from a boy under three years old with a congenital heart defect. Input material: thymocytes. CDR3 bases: TGCAGCGTTGTGGGTCGGGCGAACACCGGGGAGCTGTTTTTT. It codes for CSVVGRANTGELFF.